Below are 24 T cell receptor beta chains sequenced from a single sample in a study of cytomegalovirus exposure and HLA in healthy donors. PCR employed 60 Vbeta and 13 Jbeta primers. Produced via immunoSEQ multiplex PCR; TCRdb's table is partial and in-frame only. The sample contains approximately 90,000 clones, 76% of which appear only once. The material sequenced was PBMCs. These receptors all come from a male donor in good health and CMV-seronegative.

V usage is TRBV29-1 and J usage is TRBJ2-3; the match to TRBD2 covers 8 bases. V dropped 3 bases and J dropped 1; count of bases not matched to a gene: 0. CDR1 is SQVTM and CDR2 is ANQGSEA in the germline V gene. This CDR3 contains 13 residues. CDR3 sequence reads: CSVETSGTDTQYF. The CDR3 DNA follows: TGCAGCGTTGAGACTAGCGGCACAGATACGCAGTATTTT.

This chain connects TRBV25-1 to TRBJ1-2; D perhaps matches TRBD1 (5 bases). Germline lookup yields CDR1 MGHDK and CDR2 SYGVNS. V lost 3 bases and J lost 1, with 9 bases in between. The CDR3 has 14 residues. The CDR3 sequence: CASSEGGVNYGYTF. CDR3 in DNA: TGTGCCAGCAGTGAGGGAGGGGTTAACTATGGCTACACCTTC.

The CDR3 region is CASSASGLQETQYF. The CDR3 DNA sequence: TGTGCCAGCAGCGCTAGCGGATTGCAAGAGACCCAGTACTTC. This chain joins TRBV7-6 and TRBJ2-5; TRBD2 aligns across 7 bases. CDR3 length equals 14 residues. In germline, CDR1 is SGHVS, CDR2 FNYEAQ. V shed 5 bases, J shed 2 bases, and the junction held 5 bases outside the gene matches.

The chain joins TRBV5-4 to TRBJ2-7; 10 bases are shared with TRBD2. Germline CDR1 reads SGHNT; CDR2 reads YYREEE (reference sequence). The V and J ends lost 3 bases and 9 bases, in that order; junction bases with no gene match: 18. This CDR3 spans 17 amino acids. Written as DNA, the CDR3 is TGTGCCAGCAGCTCCCCACAATCCGTGGCTAGCGGGAGAGGGCAGTACTTC. Its protein product is CASSSPQSVASGRGQYF.

The chain uses TRBV28 and TRBJ2-2; D uncertain. The CDR3 loop spans 12 amino acids. Per the germline V gene, CDR1 is MDHEN and CDR2 is SYDVKM. V gave up 5 bases and J gave up 2 bases, with 3 bases separating them. This chain's CDR3 is CASSLNTGELFF. The CDR3 DNA follows: TGTGCCAGCAGTCTTAACACCGGGGAGCTGTTTTTT.

The genes are TRBV7-9 and TRBJ1-2, with 7 positions matching TRBD1. The CDR3 is 14 residues long. The V and J ends lost 5 bases and 7 bases, in that order; junction bases with no gene match: 10. Germline CDR1 SEHNR, CDR2 FQNEAQ (reference sequence). This CDR3 is CASSATGEASGYTF. The DNA of the CDR3 is TGTGCCAGCAGCGCTACAGGGGAGGCGAGTGGCTACACCTTC. The complete variable domain, with remaining parts taken from reference TRBV7-9 and TRBJ1-2, reads DTGVSQNPRHKITKRGQNVTFRCDPISEHNRLYWYRQTLGQGPEFLTYFQNEAQLEKSRLLSDRFSAERPKGSFSTLEIQRTEQGDSAMYLCASSATGEASGYTFGSGTRLTVV.

The rearrangement links TRBV6-5 to TRBJ1-2; 10 bases are shared with TRBD1. V trimming: 6 bases; J trimming: 5 bases; junction bases outside the gene matches: 6. The V gene's germline CDR1 is MNHEY and CDR2 SVGAGI. CDR3 length equals 14 residues. CDR3: CASSPGQGRYGYTF. CDR3 nucleotide sequence: TGTGCCAGCAGCCCGGGACAGGGGAGGTATGGCTACACCTTC.

The chain has TRBV19 and TRBJ2-5, with 10 positions matching TRBD2. The DNA end favors TRBJ2-7, so the J call may be wrong. The CDR3 covers 15 residues. Germline CDR1 LNHDA, CDR2 SQIVND (reference sequence). CDR3 DNA sequence: TGTGCCAGTAAACCGGGACTAGCGAAGTCCTACGAGCAGTACTTC. The encoded protein is CASKPGLAKSYEQYF.

The chain combines TRBV9 with TRBJ2-6; TRBD1 agrees at 8 bases. J lost 8 bases, V lost 4 bases, and 8 bases had no gene match. There are 15 residues in the CDR3. CDR1 SGDLS and CDR2 YYNGEE come from the germline V gene. The CDR3 spells CASSPGGLRTNVLTF. The CDR3 bases are TGTGCCAGCAGCCCAGGGGGCCTTCGCACCAACGTCCTGACTTTC.

This rearrangement joins TRBV7-2 to TRBJ1-4; the match to TRBD1 covers 11 bases. The germline V gene encodes CDR1 SGHTA and CDR2 FQGNSA. This CDR3 has 14 amino acids. The ends lost 5 bases at V and 7 bases at J; junction bases unmatched: 3. CDR3: CASSVGTGGEKLFF. The CDR3 DNA is TGTGCCAGCAGCGTAGGGACAGGGGGTGAAAAACTGTTTTTT.

The chain uses TRBV6-5 and TRBJ1-1; D is perhaps TRBD1 (5 bases). Trimming took off 5 bases at V and 10 bases at J, with 17 bases between the two ends. This CDR3 region has 13 residues. Germline CDR1 is MNHEY and CDR2 is SVGAGI. CDR3 region: CASSPVNGGGAFF. In DNA form, the CDR3 reads TGTGCCAGCAGTCCCGTAAACGGGGGGGGAGCTTTCTTT.

The gene calls are TRBV7-2 and TRBJ2-4; D perhaps matches TRBD1 (6 bases). CDR1 is SGHTA and CDR2 is FQGNSA in the germline V gene. The CDR3 consists of 15 residues. V shed 2 bases and J shed 0 bases, with 8 bases lying between them. The CDR3: CASSLQGIAKNIQYF. CDR3 bases: TGTGCCAGCAGCTTACAGGGGATAGCCAAAAACATTCAGTACTTC.

The V call is TRBV9, the J call TRBJ2-5; a weak D match, TRBD1 (5 bases). The germline CDR1 and CDR2 sequences are SGDLS and YYNGEE. The germline V and J ends were trimmed by 0 bases and 0 bases, with 9 bases remaining between them. The CDR3 is 15 residues long. The CDR3 loop reads CASSVGMDNQETQYF. The CDR3 DNA follows: TGTGCCAGCAGCGTAGGAATGGACAACCAAGAGACCCAGTACTTC.

This rearrangement joins TRBV14 to TRBJ1-4; D is uncertain. The germline gives CDR1 SGHDN, CDR2 FVKESK. This CDR3 is built from 13 residues. V was shortened by 4 bases and J by 7 bases, with 10 bases between the two germline ends. The CDR3 sequence: CASSPRLGEKLFF. For the CDR3, the DNA is TGTGCCAGCAGCCCCAGGCTCGGTGAAAAACTGTTTTTT.

The chain recombines TRBV11-3 with TRBJ2-5, with D tentatively TRBD1 (5 bases). Germline assignment: CDR1 SGHNT and CDR2 YENEEA. Trimming pared 4 bases from V and 5 bases from J, leaving 14 bases between. This CDR3 is 14 amino acids long. Written as DNA, the CDR3 is TGTGCCAGCAGCTCAGAAGGGGTCGGGGAGACCCAGTACTTC. Residues: CASSSEGVGETQYF.

This chain joins TRBV5-8 and TRBJ1-3; D unresolved. This CDR3 region has 14 residues. CDR1 and CDR2 (germline): SGHTS, YDEGEE. V gave up 0 bases and J gave up 0 bases, with 4 bases separating them. CDR3 nucleotides: TGTGCCAGCAGCTTGGGGCACTCTGGAAACACCATATATTTT. Translating it yields CASSLGHSGNTIYF.

The genes are TRBV5-6 and TRBJ1-4; 10 bases are shared with TRBD1. The CDR3 runs to 17 residues. The germline V gene has CDR1 SGHDT and CDR2 YYEEEE. Trimming removed 2 bases from V and 4 bases from J; junction bases left unmatched: 8. CDR3 DNA sequence: TGTGCCAGCAGCTTTTGGGCCGGACAGGGGGGTAATGAAAAACTGTTTTTT. It codes for CASSFWAGQGGNEKLFF. The whole variable domain, filled in from reference TRBV5-6 and TRBJ1-4, reads DAGVTQSPTHLIKTRGQQVTLRCSPKSGHDTVSWYQQALGQGPQFIFQYYEEEERQRGNFPDRFSGHQFPNYSSELNVNALLLGDSALYLCASSFWAGQGGNEKLFFGSGTQLSVL.

The gene calls are TRBV7-9 and TRBJ1-2; no clear D. Germline V gene lookup returns CDR1 SEHNR and CDR2 FQNEAQ (reference sequence). There are 14 residues in the CDR3. Trimming took 0 bases from V and 7 from J, leaving 12 bases between them. CDR3 loop: CASSLAPDPGGYTF. CDR3 in DNA: TGTGCCAGCAGCTTAGCGCCGGATCCAGGTGGCTACACCTTC.

The chain joins TRBV9 to TRBJ1-1; possible D gene TRBD1, 5 bases. Germline assignment: CDR1 SGDLS and CDR2 YYNGEE. CDR3 length: 15 residues. V was pared by 2 bases and J by 0 bases, with 11 bases between. The CDR3 DNA sequence: TGTGCCAGCAGCGTTAAGGGGATTTTGAACACTGAAGCTTTCTTT. Protein sequence: CASSVKGILNTEAFF. Using reference TRBV9 and TRBJ1-1 for the parts outside the CDR3, the full variable domain is DSGVTQTPKHLITATGQRVTLRCSPRSGDLSVYWYQQSLDQGLQFLIQYYNGEERAKGNILERFSAQQFPDLHSELNLSSLELGDSALYFCASSVKGILNTEAFFGQGTRLTVV.

V gene TRBV7-8 combines with J gene TRBJ2-7; 7 bases map to TRBD1. Per the germline V gene, CDR1 is SGHVS and CDR2 is FQNEAQ. J gave up 2 bases and V 5 bases, and 6 bases lay outside the gene matches. This CDR3 is 14 amino acids long. The CDR3 loop reads CASSTRQGTYEQYF. CDR3 coding DNA: TGTGCCAGCAGCACACGACAGGGAACCTACGAGCAGTACTTC.

The chain employs TRBV11-3 and TRBJ2-7; 8 bases align to TRBD1. Trimming removed 3 bases from V and 5 bases from J; junction bases left unmatched: 9. Germline CDR1 is SGHNT and CDR2 is YENEEA. The CDR3 extends over 15 amino acids. The CDR3 DNA sequence: TGTGCCAGCAGCTTGGGGCAGGACAGGGACGACGAGCAGTACTTC. Protein product: CASSLGQDRDDEQYF. Based on the CDR3 plus reference TRBV11-3 and TRBJ2-7, the full variable domain is EAGVVQSPRYKIIEKKQPVAFWCNPISGHNTLYWYLQNLGQGPELLIRYENEEAVDDSQLPKDRFSAERLKGVDSTLKIQPAELGDSAVYLCASSLGQDRDDEQYFGPGTRLTVT.

This clone was counted between two and nine times. The chain has TRBV28 and TRBJ2-7, with a tentative D call TRBD2 (6 bases). The CDR3 has 12 residues. Looked up from germline, CDR1 is MDHEN and CDR2 is SYDVKM. The CDR3 here is CATEEGTYEQYF. CDR3 sequence (DNA): TGTGCGACAGAGGAGGGTACGTACGAGCAGTACTTC.

This clone came up a few times. The chain joins TRBV5-1 to TRBJ1-2; D is possibly TRBD1 (5 bases). Germline-derived CDR1 and CDR2 are SGHRS and YFSETQ. The length of the CDR3 is 16 residues. Trimming took 0 bases from V and 2 from J, leaving 14 bases between them. CDR3 amino acids: CASSLGVLGPNYGYTF. CDR3 coding DNA: TGCGCCAGCAGCTTGGGAGTTCTGGGGCCAAACTATGGCTACACCTTC.

This clone was recorded a few times. The chain employs TRBV4-1 and TRBJ1-6; 8 nucleotides match TRBD1. The V gene end was trimmed by 2 bases and the J gene end by 7 bases; junction bases not matched to a gene: 10. Germline loops: CDR1 MGHRA, CDR2 YSYEKL. This CDR3 is 17 amino acids long. CDR3 bases: TGCGCCAGCAGCCAACCTAAGGACAGGGCCGAAAATTCACCCCTCCACTTT. Translation gives CASSQPKDRAENSPLHF.